Sequencing of this TCR beta chain was carried out in a study of cytomegalovirus exposure and HLA in healthy donors. Overall study results and limits: The CMV antigen specificity of a few CMV-associated chains was confirmed through in vitro analysis.

CDR1 is SGHRS, CDR2 YFSETQ, per germline. V lost 0 bases and J lost 0, with 12 bases in between. This CDR3 contains 16 residues. PCR was performed using 60 Vbeta and 13 Jbeta primers. In the original workflow: The count from a later analysis was 79 million or so unique TCR beta chains, 9 million to 12 million of them shared. Profiling relied on immunoSEQ multiplex PCR, and the TCRdb table lists in-frame clones only, not all of them. The V and J calls and clone size are taken from that table; D and trimming were inferred from the DNA. The table includes about 160,000 clones, around four fifths detected once. On this clone itself: Its antigen is as yet unknown.

The specimen sequenced was PBMCs. The rearrangement uses TRBV5-1 and TRBJ1-1, with D hard to call. The origin of this receptor is a woman in her fifties or sixties in good health and CMV-seronegative. In DNA, the CDR3 is TGCGCCAGCAGCTTGGGAGCACGGGTCATGAACACTGAAGCTTTCTTT. Encoded protein: CASSLGARVMNTEAFF.